The entry that follows covers one T cell receptor beta chain sequence. These data originate in a study of radiotherapy plus CTLA-4 blockade in lung cancer. The CDR3 extends over 14 amino acids. Germline CDR1 and CDR2: MNHEY and SMNVEV (reference sequence). V lost 3 bases and J lost 6, with 13 bases in between. Only in-frame clones appear in the TCRdb table, and some are missing; sequencing was by immunoSEQ multiplex PCR. Among roughly 53,000 clones listed, more than 65% were seen once. Material: peripheral blood, obtained from a patient treated with radiotherapy plus ipilimumab. The receptor comes from a human donor with non-small cell lung cancer who had a partial response to radiotherapy plus ipilimumab. The chain carries TRBV27 and TRBJ2-3; possible D gene TRBD2, 6 bases. The CDR3 nucleotides are TGTGCCAGCAGTTTTTTACTAGCCCCCGATACGCAGTATTTT. As protein: CASSFLLAPDTQYF.